This is a list of T cell receptor beta chains from one sample in a study of OX40 agonist ivuxolimab in advanced cancers. Here immunoSEQ multiplex PCR was the method, and the copy in TCRdb shows in-frame clones only, minus some. The data show about 91,000 clones, more than 70% seen once. The sample here was CD4+ or CD8+ T cells sorted from blood, taken in a trial of the OX40 agonist ivuxolimab. The receptors were gathered from an adult with an advanced solid tumor such as melanoma, head and neck, liver or kidney cancer. Both conserved end residues are part of each CDR3. Each record gives: J gene, clone size, V gene, D gene, CDR3 protein, CDR3 DNA. The D gene is left open where the match is weak. Part of the rows lack a size; the others show once, few, many or a class for expanded clones.

J: TRBJ2-1; size: once; V: TRBV11-2; D: TRBD1; CDR3: CASSLGPGTARGEQFF; DNA: TGTGCCAGCAGCTTAGGACCGGGGACAGCTCGGGGTGAGCAGTTCTTC
J: TRBJ2-7; size: NA; V: TRBV7-2; D: TRBD2; CDR3: CASRSTSGSNEQYF; DNA: TGTGCCAGCAGGTCGACTAGCGGGAGTAACGAGCAGTACTTC
J: TRBJ1-3; size: NA; V: TRBV9; D: TRBD1; CDR3: CASSPGQGVFSGNTIYF; DNA: TGTGCCAGCAGCCCCGGACAGGGGGTCTTCTCTGGAAACACCATATATTTT
J: TRBJ2-6; size: NA; V: TRBV7-3; D: NA; CDR3: CASSSLGGGSGANVLTF; DNA: TGTGCCAGCAGCTCCCTTGGGGGTGGCTCTGGGGCCAACGTCCTGACTTTC
J: TRBJ2-5; size: NA; V: TRBV10-3; D: TRBD2; CDR3: CATRTSGGSQETQYF; DNA: TGTGCCACCAGGACTAGCGGGGGCAGCCAAGAGACCCAGTACTTC
J: TRBJ1-1; size: NA; V: TRBV18; D: NA; CDR3: CASSPGANMNTEAFF; DNA: TGTGCCAGCTCACCAGGTGCAAATATGAACACTGAAGCTTTCTTT
J: TRBJ2-3; size: NA; V: TRBV7-3; D: NA; CDR3: CASSSGLSTDTQYF; DNA: TGTGCCAGCAGCTCGGGACTTTCCACAGATACGCAGTATTTT
J: TRBJ1-1; size: NA; V: TRBV4-2; D: NA; CDR3: CASSQEGRATEAFF; DNA: TGTGCCAGCAGCCAAGAGGGCAGGGCCACTGAAGCTTTCTTT
J: TRBJ2-7; size: NA; V: TRBV7-6; D: NA; CDR3: CASSLIQGYEQYF; DNA: TGTGCCAGCAGCTTGATACAAGGATACGAGCAGTACTTC
J: TRBJ1-2; size: NA; V: TRBV28; D: NA; CDR3: CASSLFFPAGNYGYTF; DNA: TGTGCCAGCAGTTTATTTTTTCCGGCAGGAAACTATGGCTACACCTTC
J: TRBJ2-7; size: NA; V: TRBV4-2; D: NA; CDR3: CASSQERSGEQYF; DNA: TGTGCCAGCAGCCAAGAACGGTCCGGAGAGCAGTACTTC
J: TRBJ1-2; size: NA; V: TRBV15; D: NA; CDR3: CATSRQIGENYGYTF; DNA: TGTGCCACCAGCCGTCAAATCGGAGAAAACTATGGCTACACCTTC
J: TRBJ2-3; size: NA; V: TRBV25-1; D: TRBD2; CDR3: CASSEFGGGGDTQYF; DNA: TGTGCCAGCAGTGAATTCGGCGGGGGGGGAGATACGCAGTATTTT
J: TRBJ1-2; size: once; V: TRBV5-4; D: NA; CDR3: CASSLVASLLTAYGYTF; DNA: TGTGCCAGCAGCTTGGTAGCGTCGTTGTTAACAGCCTATGGCTACACCTTC
J: TRBJ1-1; size: NA; V: TRBV5-4; D: TRBD1; CDR3: CASSSRGQGTVEAFF; DNA: TGTGCCAGCAGCAGCCGCGGACAGGGGACCGTTGAAGCTTTCTTT
J: TRBJ1-1; size: NA; V: TRBV6-1; D: NA; CDR3: CASSDKGWYTEAFF; DNA: TGTGCCAGCAGTGATAAGGGATGGTACACTGAAGCTTTCTTT
J: TRBJ1-2; size: NA; V: TRBV5-1; D: NA; CDR3: CASSLGQGNYGYTF; DNA: TGCGCCAGCAGCTTGGGGCAGGGGAACTATGGCTACACCTTC
J: TRBJ1-2; size: NA; V: TRBV19; D: TRBD1; CDR3: CASSRTGNGYTF; DNA: TGTGCCAGTAGTAGGACAGGGAATGGCTACACCTTC
J: TRBJ2-1; size: few; V: TRBV4-3; D: TRBD2; CDR3: CASSQDAFGRNEQFF; DNA: TGCGCCAGCAGCCAAGATGCATTCGGGAGGAATGAGCAGTTCTTC
J: TRBJ2-3; size: NA; V: TRBV2; D: TRBD1; CDR3: CASSFGTGVGATQYF; DNA: TGTGCCAGCAGTTTCGGGACAGGGGTGGGGGCTACGCAGTATTTT
J: TRBJ2-4; size: NA; V: TRBV6-6; D: NA; CDR3: CASSYSQGNIQYF; DNA: TGTGCCAGCAGTTACTCGCAGGGGAACATTCAGTACTTC
J: TRBJ1-3; size: once; V: TRBV7-2; D: NA; CDR3: CASSTPRTAGNTIYF; DNA: TGTGCCAGCAGCACACCTAGGACTGCTGGAAACACCATATATTTT
J: TRBJ2-7; size: NA; V: TRBV4-2; D: NA; CDR3: CASSQGQAYEQYF; DNA: TGTGCCAGCAGCCAAGGGCAGGCCTACGAGCAGTACTTC
J: TRBJ1-5; size: NA; V: TRBV6-5; D: TRBD1; CDR3: CASSFNQGENQPQHF; DNA: TGTGCCAGCAGTTTTAATCAGGGGGAAAATCAGCCCCAGCATTTT
J: TRBJ1-3; size: NA; V: TRBV6-1; D: NA; CDR3: CASSDGVSGNTIYF; DNA: TGTGCCAGCAGTGATGGCGTCTCTGGAAACACCATATATTTT
J: TRBJ1-2; size: NA; V: TRBV18; D: TRBD1; CDR3: CASSPQTGTGGGGYTF; DNA: TGTGCCAGCTCACCACAGACCGGGACAGGGGGCGGCGGCTACACCTTC
J: TRBJ1-2; size: NA; V: TRBV9; D: NA; CDR3: CASSVGGGSVWYGYTF; DNA: TGTGCCAGCAGCGTAGGAGGCGGCTCCGTGTGGTATGGCTACACCTTC
J: TRBJ2-1; size: NA; V: TRBV2; D: NA; CDR3: CASSERRGSYNEQFF; DNA: TGTGCCAGCAGTGAAAGAAGGGGCTCCTACAATGAGCAGTTCTTC
J: TRBJ1-6; size: NA; V: TRBV6-5; D: TRBD1; CDR3: CASSYSLTGDSPSLHF; DNA: TGTGCCAGCAGTTACTCACTTACAGGGGACTCCCCATCCCTCCACTTT
J: TRBJ2-5; size: NA; V: TRBV5-1; D: TRBD1; CDR3: CASSLATGTGKTQYF; DNA: TGCGCCAGCAGCCTGGCAACCGGGACAGGAAAGACCCAGTACTTC
J: TRBJ2-5; size: NA; V: TRBV7-3; D: TRBD2; CDR3: CASSSGVAGGFETQYF; DNA: TGTGCCAGCAGTTCTGGCGTAGCGGGAGGGTTCGAGACCCAGTACTTC
J: TRBJ1-4; size: NA; V: TRBV28; D: NA; CDR3: CASRRVLIEKLFF; DNA: TGTGCCAGCAGGAGAGTTTTAATTGAAAAACTGTTTTTT
J: TRBJ2-5; size: NA; V: TRBV5-1; D: TRBD1; CDR3: CASSFEGQYQETQYF; DNA: TGCGCCAGCAGCTTCGAGGGACAGTACCAAGAGACCCAGTACTTC
J: TRBJ2-3; size: NA; V: TRBV7-3; D: NA; CDR3: CASSLTSGTDTQYF; DNA: TGTGCCAGCAGCTTAACGTCGGGCACAGATACGCAGTATTTT
J: TRBJ2-2; size: NA; V: TRBV7-2; D: TRBD1; CDR3: CASSGQGLTGELFF; DNA: TGTGCCAGCAGCGGACAGGGTTTGACCGGGGAGCTGTTTTTT
J: TRBJ1-5; size: NA; V: TRBV19; D: NA; CDR3: CASRGRRGSNQPQHF; DNA: TGTGCCAGTAGGGGGCGGCGGGGTAGCAATCAGCCCCAGCATTTT